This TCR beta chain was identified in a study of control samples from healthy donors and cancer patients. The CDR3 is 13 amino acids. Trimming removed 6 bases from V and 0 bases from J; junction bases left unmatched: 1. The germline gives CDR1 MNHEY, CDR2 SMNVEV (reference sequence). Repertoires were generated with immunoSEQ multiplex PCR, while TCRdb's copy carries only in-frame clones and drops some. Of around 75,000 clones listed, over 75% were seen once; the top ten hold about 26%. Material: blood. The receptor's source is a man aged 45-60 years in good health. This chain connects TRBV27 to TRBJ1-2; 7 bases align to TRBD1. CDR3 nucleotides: TGTGCCAGCAGGGGACAGTCTAACTATGGCTACACCTTC. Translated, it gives CASRGQSNYGYTF.